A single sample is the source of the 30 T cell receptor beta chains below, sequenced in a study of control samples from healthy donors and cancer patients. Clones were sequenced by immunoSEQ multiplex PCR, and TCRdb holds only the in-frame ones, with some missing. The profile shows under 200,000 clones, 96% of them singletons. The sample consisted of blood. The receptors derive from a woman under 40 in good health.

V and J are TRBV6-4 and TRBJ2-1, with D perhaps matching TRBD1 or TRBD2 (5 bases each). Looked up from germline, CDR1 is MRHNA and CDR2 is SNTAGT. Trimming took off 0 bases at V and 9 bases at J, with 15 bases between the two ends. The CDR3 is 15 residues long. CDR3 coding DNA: TGTGCCAGCAGTGACTCCTTTGGGGGTGGGAGTGAGCAGTTCTTC. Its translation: CASSDSFGGGSEQFF.

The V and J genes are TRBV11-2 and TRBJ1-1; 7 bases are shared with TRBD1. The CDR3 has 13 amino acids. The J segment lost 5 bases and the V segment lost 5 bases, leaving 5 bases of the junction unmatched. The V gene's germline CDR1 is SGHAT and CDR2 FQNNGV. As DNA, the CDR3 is TGTGCCAGCAGCGCAACAGGGGTTACTGAAGCTTTCTTT. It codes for CASSATGVTEAFF.

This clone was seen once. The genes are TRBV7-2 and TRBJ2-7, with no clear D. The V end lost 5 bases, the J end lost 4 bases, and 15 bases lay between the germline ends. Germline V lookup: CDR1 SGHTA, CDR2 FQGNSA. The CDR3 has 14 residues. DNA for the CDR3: TGTGCCAGCAGCCCTTCCCCCATGATGTACGAGCAGTACTTC. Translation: CASSPSPMMYEQYF. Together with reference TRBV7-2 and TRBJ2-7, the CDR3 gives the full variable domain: GAGVSQSPSNKVTEKGKDVELRCDPISGHTALYWYRQSLGQGLEFLIYFQGNSAPDKSGLPSDRFSAERTGGSVSTLTIQRTQQEDSAVYLCASSPSPMMYEQYFGPGTRLTVT.

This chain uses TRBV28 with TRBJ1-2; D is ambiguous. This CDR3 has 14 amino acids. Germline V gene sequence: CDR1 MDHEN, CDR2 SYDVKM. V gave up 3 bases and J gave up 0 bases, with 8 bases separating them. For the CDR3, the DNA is TGTGCCAGCAGTTTCGGGGAAGCTAACTATGGCTACACCTTC. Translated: CASSFGEANYGYTF.

For the CDR3, the DNA is TGTGCCAGCAGTCCCCGCTCCGGGACAGGGGGAGACACTGAAGCTTTCTTT. This codes for CASSPRSGTGGDTEAFF. This chain links TRBV6-6 with TRBJ1-1; 11 bases fit TRBD1. With V trimmed by 5 bases and J by 3 bases, 11 bases remained unmatched. The length of the CDR3 is 17 residues. Germline CDR1 is MNHNY and CDR2 is SVGAGI (reference sequence).

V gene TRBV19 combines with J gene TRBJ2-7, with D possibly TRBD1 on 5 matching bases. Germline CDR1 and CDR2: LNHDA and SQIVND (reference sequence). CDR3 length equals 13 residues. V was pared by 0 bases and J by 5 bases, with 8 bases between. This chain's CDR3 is CASSIEVRDEQYF. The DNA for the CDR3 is TGTGCCAGTAGTATAGAAGTCAGGGACGAGCAGTACTTC.

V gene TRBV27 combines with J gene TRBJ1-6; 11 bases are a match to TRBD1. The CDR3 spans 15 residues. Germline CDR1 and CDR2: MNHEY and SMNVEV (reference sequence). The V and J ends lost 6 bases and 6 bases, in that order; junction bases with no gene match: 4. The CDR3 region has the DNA TGTGCCAGCAGCCCGGGACAGGGGGTTAATTCACCCCTCCACTTT. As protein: CASSPGQGVNSPLHF.

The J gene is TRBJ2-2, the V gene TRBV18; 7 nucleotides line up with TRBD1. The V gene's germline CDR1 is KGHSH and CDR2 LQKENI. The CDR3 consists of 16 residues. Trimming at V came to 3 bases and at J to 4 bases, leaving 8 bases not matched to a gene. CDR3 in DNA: TGTGCCAGCTCACCTGACAGGGAAGGAGGCACCGGGGAGCTGTTTTTT. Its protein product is CASSPDREGGTGELFF.

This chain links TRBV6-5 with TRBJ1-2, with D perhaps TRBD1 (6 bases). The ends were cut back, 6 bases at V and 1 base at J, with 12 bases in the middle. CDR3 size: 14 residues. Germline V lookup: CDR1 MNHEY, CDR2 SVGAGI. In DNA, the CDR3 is TGTGCCAGCAGGCCGGGACATAATAACTATGGCTACACCTTC. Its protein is CASRPGHNNYGYTF.

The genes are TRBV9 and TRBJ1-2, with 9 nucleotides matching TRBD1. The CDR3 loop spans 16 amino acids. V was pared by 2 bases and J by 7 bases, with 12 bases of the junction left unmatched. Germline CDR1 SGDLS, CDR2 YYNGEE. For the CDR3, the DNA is TGTGCCAGCAGCGTTGGAACGTCAGGGACAGGGCCTGGCTACACCTTC. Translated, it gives CASSVGTSGTGPGYTF.

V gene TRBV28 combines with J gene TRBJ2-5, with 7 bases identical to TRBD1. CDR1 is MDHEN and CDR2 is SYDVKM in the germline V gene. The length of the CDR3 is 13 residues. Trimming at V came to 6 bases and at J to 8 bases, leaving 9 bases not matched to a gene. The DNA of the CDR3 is TGTGCCAGCAGGGAAACAGGGGCGGCAACCCAGTACTTC. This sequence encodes CASRETGAATQYF.

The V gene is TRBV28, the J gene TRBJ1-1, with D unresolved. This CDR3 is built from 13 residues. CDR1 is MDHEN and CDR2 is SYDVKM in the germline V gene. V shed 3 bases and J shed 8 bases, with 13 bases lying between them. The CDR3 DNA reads TGTGCCAGCAGTTTCTTTCGGACCTTCGAAGCTTTCTTT. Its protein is CASSFFRTFEAFF.

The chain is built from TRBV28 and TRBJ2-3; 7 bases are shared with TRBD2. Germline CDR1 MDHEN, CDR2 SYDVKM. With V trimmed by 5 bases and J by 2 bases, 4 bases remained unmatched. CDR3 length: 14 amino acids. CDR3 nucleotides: TGTGCCAGCAGTCGAGCGGGGATCACAGATACGCAGTATTTT. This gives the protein CASSRAGITDTQYF.

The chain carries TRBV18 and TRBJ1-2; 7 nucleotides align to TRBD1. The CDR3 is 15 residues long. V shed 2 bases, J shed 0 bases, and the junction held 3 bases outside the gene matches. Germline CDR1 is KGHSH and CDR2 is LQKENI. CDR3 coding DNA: TGTGCCAGCTCACCATGGGACAGTCCTAACTATGGCTACACCTTC. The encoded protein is CASSPWDSPNYGYTF.

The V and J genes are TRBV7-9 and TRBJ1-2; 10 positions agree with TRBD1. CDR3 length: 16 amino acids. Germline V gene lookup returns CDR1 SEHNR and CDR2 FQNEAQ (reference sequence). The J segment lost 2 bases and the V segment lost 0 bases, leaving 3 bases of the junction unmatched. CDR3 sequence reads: CASSLAGTGVNYGYTF. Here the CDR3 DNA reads TGTGCCAGCAGCTTAGCAGGGACAGGGGTGAACTATGGCTACACCTTC.

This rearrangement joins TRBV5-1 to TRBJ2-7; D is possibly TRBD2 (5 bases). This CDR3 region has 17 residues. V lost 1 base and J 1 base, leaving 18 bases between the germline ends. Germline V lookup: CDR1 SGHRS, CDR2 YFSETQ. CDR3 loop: CASSLNSQVGVSYEQYF. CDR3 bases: TGCGCCAGCAGCTTGAATTCCCAAGTCGGGGTATCCTACGAGCAGTACTTC.

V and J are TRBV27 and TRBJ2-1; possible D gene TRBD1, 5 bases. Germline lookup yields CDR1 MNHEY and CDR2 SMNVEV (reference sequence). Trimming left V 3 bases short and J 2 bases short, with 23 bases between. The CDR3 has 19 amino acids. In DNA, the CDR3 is TGTGCCAGCAGTTTTTTTGAAGGGGTGGGCAGGCGTACCTACAATGAGCAGTTCTTC. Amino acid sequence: CASSFFEGVGRRTYNEQFF.

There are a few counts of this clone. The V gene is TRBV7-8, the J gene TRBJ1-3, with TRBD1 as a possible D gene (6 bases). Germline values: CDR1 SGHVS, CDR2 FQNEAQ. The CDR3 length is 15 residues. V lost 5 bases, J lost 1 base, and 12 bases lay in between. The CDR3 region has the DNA TGTGCCAGCAGCCAAAGAACAGGGTCTGGAAACACCATATATTTT. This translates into CASSQRTGSGNTIYF. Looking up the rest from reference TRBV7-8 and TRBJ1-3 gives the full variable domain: GAGVSQSPRYKVAKRGQDVALRCDPISGHVSLFWYQQALGQGPEFLTYFQNEAQLDKSGLPSDRFFAERPEGSVSTLKIQRTQQEDSAVYLCASSQRTGSGNTIYFGEGSWLTVV.

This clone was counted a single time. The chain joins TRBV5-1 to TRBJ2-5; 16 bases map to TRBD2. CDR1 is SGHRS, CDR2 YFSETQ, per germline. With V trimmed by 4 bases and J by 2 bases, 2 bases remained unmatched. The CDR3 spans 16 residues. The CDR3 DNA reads TGCGCCAGCAGCGAGGGACTAGCGGGGGGGCAAGAGACCCAGTACTTC. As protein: CASSEGLAGGQETQYF.

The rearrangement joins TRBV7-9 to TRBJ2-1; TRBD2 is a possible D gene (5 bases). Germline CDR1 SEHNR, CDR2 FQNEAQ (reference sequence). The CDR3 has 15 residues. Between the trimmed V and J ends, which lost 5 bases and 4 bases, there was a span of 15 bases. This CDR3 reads CASSLAGLLYNEQFF. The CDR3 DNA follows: TGTGCCAGCAGCCTCGCGGGCCTTCTGTACAATGAGCAGTTCTTC.

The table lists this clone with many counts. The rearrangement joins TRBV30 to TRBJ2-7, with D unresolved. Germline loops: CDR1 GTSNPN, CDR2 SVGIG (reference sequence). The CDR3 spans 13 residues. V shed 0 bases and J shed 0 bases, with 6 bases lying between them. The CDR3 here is CAWSVSDSYEQYF. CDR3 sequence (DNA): TGTGCCTGGAGTGTATCTGACTCCTACGAGCAGTACTTC.

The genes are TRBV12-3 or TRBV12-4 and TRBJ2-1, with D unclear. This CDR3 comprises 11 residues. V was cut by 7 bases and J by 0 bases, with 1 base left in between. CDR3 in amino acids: CASNSYNEQFF. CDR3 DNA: TGTGCCAGCAACTCCTACAATGAGCAGTTCTTC.

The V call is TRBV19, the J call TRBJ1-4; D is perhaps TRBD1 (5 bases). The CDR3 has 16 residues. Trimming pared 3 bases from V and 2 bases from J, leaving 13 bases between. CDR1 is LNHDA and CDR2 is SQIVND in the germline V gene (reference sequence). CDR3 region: CASSIYPGPTNEKLFF. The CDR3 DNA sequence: TGTGCCAGTAGTATCTACCCGGGACCGACTAATGAAAAACTGTTTTTT.

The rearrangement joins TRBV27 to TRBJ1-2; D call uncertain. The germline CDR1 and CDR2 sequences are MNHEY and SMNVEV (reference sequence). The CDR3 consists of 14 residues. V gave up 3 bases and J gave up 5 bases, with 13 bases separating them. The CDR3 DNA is TGTGCCAGCAGTTTTTCGGCAGGAACATATGGCTACACCTTC. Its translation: CASSFSAGTYGYTF.

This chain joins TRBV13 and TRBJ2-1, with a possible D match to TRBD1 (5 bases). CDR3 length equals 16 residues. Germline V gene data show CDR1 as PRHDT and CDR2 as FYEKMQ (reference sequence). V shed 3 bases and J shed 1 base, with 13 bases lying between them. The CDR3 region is CASSFRVGPSYNEQFF. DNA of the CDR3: TGTGCCAGCAGCTTCAGGGTGGGGCCTTCCTACAATGAGCAGTTCTTC.

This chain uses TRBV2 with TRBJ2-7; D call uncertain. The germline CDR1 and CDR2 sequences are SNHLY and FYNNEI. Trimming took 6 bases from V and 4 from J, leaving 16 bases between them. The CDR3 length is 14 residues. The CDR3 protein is CASRDVALMYEQYF. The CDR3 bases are TGTGCCAGCAGGGACGTGGCCCTTATGTACGAGCAGTACTTC. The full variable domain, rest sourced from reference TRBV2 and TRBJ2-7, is EPEVTQTPSHQVTQMGQEVILRCVPISNHLYFYWYRQILGQKVEFLVSFYNNEISEKSEIFDDQFSVERPDGSNFTLKIRSTKLEDSAMYFCASRDVALMYEQYFGPGTRLTVT.

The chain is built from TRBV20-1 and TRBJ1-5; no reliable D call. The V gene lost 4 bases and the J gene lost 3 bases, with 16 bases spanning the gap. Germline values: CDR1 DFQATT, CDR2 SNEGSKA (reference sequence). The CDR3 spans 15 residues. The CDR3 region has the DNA TGCAGTGCTATTGACCCCGTGGGCGTCAATCAGCCCCAGCATTTT. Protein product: CSAIDPVGVNQPQHF.

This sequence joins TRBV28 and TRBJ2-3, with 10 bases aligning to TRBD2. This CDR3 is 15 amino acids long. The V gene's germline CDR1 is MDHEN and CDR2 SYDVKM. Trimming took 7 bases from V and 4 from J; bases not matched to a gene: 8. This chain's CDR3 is CASILAGGEADTQYF. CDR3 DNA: TGTGCCAGCATCTTAGCGGGGGGCGAGGCAGATACGCAGTATTTT.

The CDR3 sequence: CASSQASRTGWNYEQYF. As DNA, the CDR3 is TGTGCCAGCAGCCAAGCCAGCCGGACAGGTTGGAACTACGAGCAGTACTTC. The rearrangement joins TRBV14 to TRBJ2-7, with 7 positions matching TRBD1. The germline V gene encodes CDR1 SGHDN and CDR2 FVKESK. V trimming: 1 base; J trimming: 3 bases; junction bases outside the gene matches: 12. The CDR3 runs 17 residues.

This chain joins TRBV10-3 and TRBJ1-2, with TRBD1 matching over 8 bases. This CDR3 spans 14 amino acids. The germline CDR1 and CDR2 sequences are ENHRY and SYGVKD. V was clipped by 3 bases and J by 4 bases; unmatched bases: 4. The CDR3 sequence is CAISERQGPYGYTF. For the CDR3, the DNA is TGTGCCATCAGTGAAAGACAGGGGCCCTATGGCTACACCTTC.